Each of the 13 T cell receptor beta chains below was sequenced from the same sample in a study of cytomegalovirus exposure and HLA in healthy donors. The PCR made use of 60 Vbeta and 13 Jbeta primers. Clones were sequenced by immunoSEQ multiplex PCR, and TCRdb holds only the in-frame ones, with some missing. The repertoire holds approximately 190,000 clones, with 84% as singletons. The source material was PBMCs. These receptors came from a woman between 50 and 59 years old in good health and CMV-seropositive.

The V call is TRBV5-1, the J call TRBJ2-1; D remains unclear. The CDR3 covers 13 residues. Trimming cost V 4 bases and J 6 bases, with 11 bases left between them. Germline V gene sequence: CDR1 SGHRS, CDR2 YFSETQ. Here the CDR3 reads CASSQPSANEQFF. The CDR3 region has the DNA TGCGCCAGCAGCCAACCCAGCGCCAATGAGCAGTTCTTC.

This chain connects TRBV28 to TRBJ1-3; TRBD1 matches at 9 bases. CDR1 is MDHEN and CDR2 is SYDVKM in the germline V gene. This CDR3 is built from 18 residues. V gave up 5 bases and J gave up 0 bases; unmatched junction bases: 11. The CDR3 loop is CASSPPPGTGPSGNTIYF. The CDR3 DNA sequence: TGTGCCAGCAGTCCCCCTCCCGGGACAGGGCCCTCTGGAAACACCATATATTTT.

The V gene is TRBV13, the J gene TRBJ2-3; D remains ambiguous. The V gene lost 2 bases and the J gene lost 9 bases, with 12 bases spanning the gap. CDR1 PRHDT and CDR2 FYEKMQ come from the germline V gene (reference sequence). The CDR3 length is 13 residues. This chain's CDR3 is CASSLPPARTQYF. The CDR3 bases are TGTGCCAGCAGCTTACCCCCTGCGAGGACGCAGTATTTT.

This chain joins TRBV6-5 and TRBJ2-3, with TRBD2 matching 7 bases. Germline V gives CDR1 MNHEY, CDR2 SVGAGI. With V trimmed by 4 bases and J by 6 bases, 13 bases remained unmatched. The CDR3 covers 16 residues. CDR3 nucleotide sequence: TGTGCCAGCAGTTCCAGAGTGGGGGGGAGGGCTGATACGCAGTATTTT. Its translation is CASSSRVGGRADTQYF.

CDR3 amino acids: CASSLRVGSSYNEQFF. Written as DNA, the CDR3 is TGTGCCAGCAGCTTAAGGGTGGGGAGCTCCTACAATGAGCAGTTCTTC. The chain links TRBV7-3 to TRBJ2-1; maybe TRBD2 (5 bases). The V gene lost 1 base and the J gene lost 0 bases, with 10 bases spanning the gap. The V gene's germline CDR1 is SGHTA and CDR2 FQGTGA. The CDR3 is 16 residues long.

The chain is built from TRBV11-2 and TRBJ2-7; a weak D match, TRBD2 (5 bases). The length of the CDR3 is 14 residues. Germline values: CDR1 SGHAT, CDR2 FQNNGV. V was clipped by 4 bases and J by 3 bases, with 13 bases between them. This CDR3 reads CASSYSRLYYEQYF. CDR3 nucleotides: TGTGCCAGCAGCTATTCCCGACTATACTACGAGCAGTACTTC. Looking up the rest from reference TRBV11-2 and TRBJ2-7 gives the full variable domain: EAGVAQSPRYKIIEKRQSVAFWCNPISGHATLYWYQQILGQGPKLLIQFQNNGVVDDSQLPKDRFSAERLKGVDSTLKIQPAKLEDSAVYLCASSYSRLYYEQYFGPGTRLTVT.

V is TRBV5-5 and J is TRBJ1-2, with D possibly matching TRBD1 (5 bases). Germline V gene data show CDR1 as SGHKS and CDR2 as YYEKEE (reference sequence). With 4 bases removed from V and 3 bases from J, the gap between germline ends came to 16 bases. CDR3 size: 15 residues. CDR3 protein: CASSVGEGVDYGYTF. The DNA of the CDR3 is TGTGCCAGCAGCGTAGGGGAGGGAGTAGACTATGGCTACACCTTC.

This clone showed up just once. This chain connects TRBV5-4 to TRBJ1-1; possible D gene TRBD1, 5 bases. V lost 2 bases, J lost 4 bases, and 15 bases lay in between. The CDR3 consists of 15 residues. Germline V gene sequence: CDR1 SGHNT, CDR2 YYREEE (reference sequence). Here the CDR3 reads CASSFRTIGGTEAFF. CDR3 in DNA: TGTGCCAGCAGCTTCAGGACCATCGGGGGCACTGAAGCTTTCTTT.

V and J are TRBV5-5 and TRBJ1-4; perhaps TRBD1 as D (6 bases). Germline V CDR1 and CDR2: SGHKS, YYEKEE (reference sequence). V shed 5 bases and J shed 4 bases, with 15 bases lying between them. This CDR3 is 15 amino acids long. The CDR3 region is CASRPGTPNNEKLFF. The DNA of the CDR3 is TGTGCCAGCAGGCCTGGGACACCGAATAATGAAAAACTGTTTTTT.

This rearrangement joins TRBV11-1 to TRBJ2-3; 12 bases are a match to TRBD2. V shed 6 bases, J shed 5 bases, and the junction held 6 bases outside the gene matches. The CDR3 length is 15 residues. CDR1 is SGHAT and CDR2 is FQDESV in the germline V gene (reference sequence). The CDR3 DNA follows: TGTGCCAGCAGTTCTAGCGGGGGGGCCGGAGATACGCAGTATTTT. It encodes CASSSSGGAGDTQYF.

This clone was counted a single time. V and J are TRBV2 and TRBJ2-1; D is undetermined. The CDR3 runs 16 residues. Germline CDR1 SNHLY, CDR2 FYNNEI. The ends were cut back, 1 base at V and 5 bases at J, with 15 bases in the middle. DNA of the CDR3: TGTGCCAGCAGTGAAGGGAGCTTACTTCCTAACAATGAGCAGTTCTTC. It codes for CASSEGSLLPNNEQFF.

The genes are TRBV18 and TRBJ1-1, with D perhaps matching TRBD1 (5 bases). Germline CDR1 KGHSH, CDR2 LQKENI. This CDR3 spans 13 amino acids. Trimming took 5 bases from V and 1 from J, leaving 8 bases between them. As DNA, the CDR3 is TGTGCCAGCTCAGCCGACAGGAACACTGAAGCTTTCTTT. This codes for CASSADRNTEAFF.

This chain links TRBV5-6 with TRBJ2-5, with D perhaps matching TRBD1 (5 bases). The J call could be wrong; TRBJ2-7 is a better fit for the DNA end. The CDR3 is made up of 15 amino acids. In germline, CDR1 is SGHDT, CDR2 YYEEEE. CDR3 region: CASSLGGRQIYEQYF. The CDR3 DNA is TGTGCCAGCAGCTTGGGAGGACGACAGATCTACGAGCAGTACTTC.